Listed below are T cell receptor beta chains from one sample, sequenced in a study of blood T cell repertoires in COVID-19. Sequenced by immunoSEQ multiplex PCR; TCRdb stores in-frame clones only, minus some. The data contain around 80,000 clones, approximately 80% of them singletons. Sample: peripheral blood. Receptors originate from a human donor in a cohort sampled during active COVID-19. Each CDR3 is given with its conserved first and last residue. A D gene is named only where the DNA matches it firmly. Size tells how often a clone was seen (once, few, many) or the class of an expanded clone, and some rows leave it out.

D: TRBD1; V: TRBV28; size: NA; J: TRBJ1-1; CDR3: CASQGARGSEAFF; DNA: TGTGCCAGCCAGGGGGCAAGAGGATCTGAAGCTTTCTTT
D: TRBD1; V: TRBV6-5; size: NA; J: TRBJ1-5; CDR3: CASSSGDRVGNQPQHF; DNA: TGTGCCAGCAGTTCCGGGGACAGGGTTGGCAATCAGCCCCAGCATTTT
D: NA; V: TRBV28; size: NA; J: TRBJ1-2; CDR3: CASSLAGRLSYGYTF; DNA: TGTGCCAGCAGTTTAGCAGGGAGGCTCTCCTATGGCTACACCTTC
D: TRBD1; V: TRBV7-9; size: NA; J: TRBJ1-2; CDR3: CASSHQGAGNYGYTF; DNA: TGTGCCAGCAGCCATCAGGGGGCCGGTAACTATGGCTACACCTTC
D: NA; V: TRBV6-5; size: NA; J: TRBJ1-1; CDR3: CASSVPGHNEAFF; DNA: TGTGCCAGCAGCGTCCCGGGACATAATGAAGCTTTCTTT
D: TRBD2; V: TRBV5-1; size: NA; J: TRBJ2-3; CDR3: CASSSTTTSGGTDTQYF; DNA: TGCGCCAGCAGCTCCACGACGACTAGCGGGGGCACAGATACGCAGTATTTT
D: NA; V: TRBV15; size: many; J: TRBJ2-5; CDR3: CATSREAGETQYF; DNA: TGTGCCACCAGCAGAGAGGCTGGAGAGACCCAGTACTTC
D: TRBD2; V: TRBV5-4; size: NA; J: TRBJ2-1; CDR3: CASSLTIASGRANEQFF; DNA: TGTGCCAGCAGCTTGACGATAGCTAGCGGGAGGGCCAATGAGCAGTTCTTC
D: TRBD2; V: TRBV27; size: NA; J: TRBJ2-7; CDR3: CASSFYPGRGVGEQYF; DNA: TGTGCCAGCAGTTTTTACCCTGGGCGGGGGGTCGGTGAGCAGTACTTC
D: NA; V: TRBV2; size: once; J: TRBJ2-3; CDR3: CASTHTDTQYF; DNA: TGTGCCAGCACCCACACAGATACGCAGTATTTT
D: NA; V: TRBV29-1; size: once; J: TRBJ2-3; CDR3: CSVGRGGTDTQYF; DNA: TGCAGCGTGGGGAGGGGGGGCACAGATACGCAGTATTTT
D: NA; V: TRBV13; size: NA; J: TRBJ2-2; CDR3: CASSRRGATGELFF; DNA: TGTGCCAGCAGCCGACGGGGGGCGACCGGGGAGCTGTTTTTT
D: TRBD1; V: TRBV5-1; size: NA; J: TRBJ2-3; CDR3: CASSVPTGTSTDTQYF; DNA: TGCGCCAGCAGCGTGCCGACAGGGACAAGCACAGATACGCAGTATTTT
D: TRBD1; V: TRBV18; size: NA; J: TRBJ1-5; CDR3: CASSGQVGNQPQHF; DNA: TGTGCCAGCTCAGGACAGGTGGGCAATCAGCCCCAGCATTTT
D: NA; V: TRBV15; size: NA; J: TRBJ2-1; CDR3: CATSRDEARAQFF; DNA: TGTGCCACCAGCAGAGATGAGGCCAGAGCGCAGTTCTTC
D: TRBD2; V: TRBV15; size: once; J: TRBJ2-1; CDR3: CATSTARSQSGKGEQFF; DNA: TGTGCCACCAGCACCGCTCGGTCTCAGAGCGGGAAGGGTGAGCAGTTCTTC
D: TRBD1; V: TRBV7-3; size: NA; J: TRBJ2-1; CDR3: CASSFTRTGINEQFF; DNA: TGTGCCAGCAGCTTTACTAGGACAGGGATCAATGAGCAGTTCTTC
D: NA; V: TRBV2; size: NA; J: TRBJ1-6; CDR3: CASRESEAGSPLHF; DNA: TGTGCCAGCAGGGAGTCGGAGGCTGGTTCACCCCTCCACTTT
D: TRBD1; V: TRBV6-5; size: NA; J: TRBJ2-7; CDR3: CASSRDRAREQYF; DNA: TGTGCCAGCAGTAGGGACAGGGCCCGGGAGCAGTACTTC
D: NA; V: TRBV19; size: NA; J: TRBJ2-5; CDR3: CASSPARETQYF; DNA: TGTGCCAGTAGTCCGGCGAGGGAGACCCAGTACTTC
D: TRBD1; V: TRBV15; size: NA; J: TRBJ2-7; CDR3: CATSRDGTGGYEQYF; DNA: TGTGCCACCAGCAGAGATGGGACAGGGGGTTACGAGCAGTACTTC
D: TRBD2; V: TRBV7-2; size: NA; J: TRBJ2-3; CDR3: CASSLSGGTDTQYF; DNA: TGTGCCAGCAGCTTAAGCGGGGGGACAGATACGCAGTATTTT
D: NA; V: TRBV5-1; size: NA; J: TRBJ2-1; CDR3: CASTPLGGRDTGEQFF; DNA: TGCGCCAGCACCCCCCTTGGAGGGAGGGACACGGGTGAGCAGTTCTTC
D: TRBD2; V: TRBV27; size: NA; J: TRBJ2-1; CDR3: CASSLRGGVSYNEQFF; DNA: TGTGCCAGCAGTTTACGGGGGGGGGTCTCCTACAATGAGCAGTTCTTC
D: NA; V: TRBV25-1; size: once; J: TRBJ1-4; CDR3: CASRDTGSFNEKLFF; DNA: TGTGCCAGCAGGGACACCGGGTCCTTTAATGAAAAACTGTTTTTT
D: TRBD2; V: TRBV18; size: NA; J: TRBJ2-3; CDR3: CASSPKTGRARDTQYF; DNA: TGTGCCAGCTCTCCTAAGACCGGGAGGGCCAGAGATACGCAGTATTTT
D: NA; V: TRBV6-5; size: NA; J: TRBJ1-5; CDR3: CASSSGGRSNQPQHF; DNA: TGTGCCAGCAGCTCCGGTGGGAGGAGCAATCAGCCCCAGCATTTT
D: NA; V: TRBV5-6; size: NA; J: TRBJ2-1; CDR3: CASSREGPLGYNEQFF; DNA: TGTGCCAGCAGCCGAGAGGGCCCTTTGGGCTACAATGAGCAGTTCTTC
D: NA; V: TRBV11-3; size: NA; J: TRBJ1-4; CDR3: CASSWTAKLFF; DNA: TGTGCCAGCAGCTGGACAGCCAAACTGTTTTTT
D: NA; V: TRBV6-5; size: NA; J: TRBJ1-5; CDR3: CASSYPGQPQGQPQHF; DNA: TGTGCCAGCAGTTACCCGGGACAACCGCAGGGTCAGCCCCAGCATTTT
D: TRBD1; V: TRBV28; size: NA; J: TRBJ2-2; CDR3: CASGGQGLGNTGELFF; DNA: TGTGCCAGCGGAGGACAGGGGTTGGGGAACACCGGGGAGCTGTTTTTT
D: NA; V: TRBV12-2; size: NA; J: TRBJ1-6; CDR3: CASRMTGTGSSPLHF; DNA: TGTGCAAGTCGCATGACCGGGACAGGGAGTTCACCCCTCCACTTT
D: NA; V: TRBV5-5; size: NA; J: TRBJ2-1; CDR3: CASSLGGQSYNEQFF; DNA: TGTGCCAGCAGCTTAGGCGGTCAATCCTACAATGAGCAGTTCTTC
D: NA; V: TRBV19; size: NA; J: TRBJ2-5; CDR3: CASSVTGQETQYF; DNA: TGTGCCAGTAGTGTCACAGGGCAAGAGACCCAGTACTTC
D: TRBD2; V: TRBV30; size: NA; J: TRBJ2-7; CDR3: CAWGLAGFYEQYF; DNA: TGTGCCTGGGGACTAGCGGGGTTCTACGAGCAGTACTTC
D: TRBD1; V: TRBV5-1; size: NA; J: TRBJ2-7; CDR3: CASSSSGTGYYEQYF; DNA: TGCGCCAGCAGCTCATCCGGGACAGGGTACTACGAGCAGTACTTC
D: NA; V: TRBV6-2/TRBV6-3; size: once; J: TRBJ1-3; CDR3: CASSPNEGFGTIYF; DNA: TGTGCCAGCAGCCCTAACGAGGGATTCGGCACCATATATTTT
D: TRBD1; V: TRBV5-1; size: NA; J: TRBJ2-5; CDR3: CASSLVAGGGLKETQYF; DNA: TGCGCCAGCAGCTTGGTGGCAGGGGGCGGGCTAAAAGAGACCCAGTACTTC
D: TRBD1; V: TRBV7-2; size: NA; J: TRBJ2-5; CDR3: CASTRGGTGGVETQYF; DNA: TGTGCCAGCACCCGGGGTGGTACAGGGGGCGTTGAGACCCAGTACTTC
D: NA; V: TRBV5-1; size: NA; J: TRBJ1-2; CDR3: CASSASTNYGYTF; DNA: TGCGCCAGCAGCGCGTCCACTAACTATGGCTACACCTTC
D: NA; V: TRBV5-1; size: once; J: TRBJ1-4; CDR3: CASSPEKTNEKLFF; DNA: TGCGCCAGCAGCCCGGAGAAAACTAATGAAAAACTGTTTTTT